The table lists the clone carrying this T cell receptor beta chain with a count of one. Its target is unknown. The data were taken from a study of T cells in Graves' hyperthyroidism and ophthalmopathy. Study-level findings and limits: A model of 13 V-J pairs discriminated ophthalmopathy from stable hyperthyroidism.

The diagnostic basis comprised clinical symptoms, serum thyroxine and TRAb, thyroid ultrasound and orbital computed tomography. The PBMCs were sourced from fresh peripheral blood (around 10 ml). Researchers amplified the TCR beta CDR3 regions from RNA transcripts. A first-round RT-PCR of the TCR CDR3 used the HTBI primer set. One entry per CDR3 protein, called by TCRdb with MiXCR from the multiplex PCR reads. The sample contains about 740,000 distinct CDR3 sequences, approximately 14% of which appear only once. V was clipped by 0 bases and J by 5 bases, with 12 bases between them. Germline assignment: CDR1 SGDLS and CDR2 YYNGEE. The CDR3 is 15 residues long.

The sequenced material came from blood. V is TRBV9 and J is TRBJ2-1; possibly TRBD2 for D (6 bases). The receptor comes from a woman younger than 30 with Graves' hyperthyroidism. The CDR3 is CASSVGLDIHNEQFF. CDR3 nucleotides: TGTGCCAGCAGCGTAGGACTAGATATACACAATGAGCAGTTCTTC.